A single sample gave rise to the 5 T cell receptor beta chains below, sequenced in a study of naive and memory T cell subsets (dated by TCRdb to about 2017). Library construction relied on UMI-ligation and nested PCR. Instrument used: Illumina MiSeq. To cover both TRBC1 and TRBC2, the beta constant-region primer consisted of an equimolar mix of two oligonucleotides. TCRdb cleaned the public reads at Q25 with fastp, built clones with MiXCR and kept in-frame beta chains. A single entry per CDR3 protein holds the most common genes and DNA from its merged rows. The sample table holds about 85,000 distinct CDR3 sequences, of which roughly 14% were seen once. The ten largest clones add up to around 0.99% of the sample. The specimen was central memory CD4+ T cells from blood. The cell subset or site label corresponds to: central memory, CD45RA- CD27+. These receptors came from a human donor in good health.

The chain joins TRBV20-1 to TRBJ2-1; maybe TRBD2 (6 bases). V lost 1 base and J 4 bases, leaving 17 bases between the germline ends. Germline lookup yields CDR1 DFQATT and CDR2 SNEGSKA (reference sequence). CDR3 size: 16 residues. This CDR3 reads CSARVASDQTYNEQFF. DNA of the CDR3: TGCAGTGCTAGAGTGGCTAGCGATCAGACTTACAATGAGCAGTTCTTC.

J is TRBJ2-4 and V is TRBV6-6, with D unclear. In germline, CDR1 is MNHNY, CDR2 SVGAGI (reference sequence). The ends were cut back, 3 bases at V and 3 bases at J, with 3 bases in the middle. The CDR3 runs 12 residues. CDR3 protein: CASSYGKNIQYF. DNA of the CDR3: TGTGCCAGCAGTTATGGCAAAAACATTCAGTACTTC.

The chain links TRBV30 to TRBJ2-2; no firm D call. The germline gives CDR1 GTSNPN, CDR2 SVGIG (reference sequence). The CDR3 sequence is 12 residues long. Trimming stripped 4 bases from V and 1 base from J, with 4 bases between. Here the CDR3 reads CAWTENTGELFF. In DNA form, the CDR3 reads TGTGCCTGGACAGAGAACACCGGGGAGCTGTTTTTT.

The table lists this clonotype with a few counts. The rearrangement joins TRBV10-3 to TRBJ2-3; D unresolved. From germline, CDR1 is ENHRY and CDR2 SYGVKD. V was shortened by 2 bases and J by 1 base, with 4 bases between the two germline ends. There are 13 residues in the CDR3. CDR3 DNA sequence: TGTGCCATCAGTGAGACAGGCACAGATACGCAGTATTTT. Its translation is CAISETGTDTQYF.

This clonotype was seen a handful of times. The chain recombines TRBV4-3 with TRBJ1-1; 7 bases line up with TRBD1. The CDR3 extends over 15 amino acids. With V trimmed by 1 base and J by 4 bases, 6 bases remained unmatched. The germline CDR1 and CDR2 sequences are LGHNA and YSLEER. For the CDR3, the DNA is TGCGCCAGCAGCCAAGGGGACAGAGAGGTCACTGAAGCTTTCTTT. This encodes CASSQGDREVTEAFF.